The 7 T cell receptor beta chains presented below share a single source sample, sequenced in a study of cytomegalovirus exposure and HLA in healthy donors. PCR primers comprised 60 Vbeta and 13 Jbeta primers. Generated by immunoSEQ multiplex PCR, the TCRdb table keeps only in-frame clones and is missing some. The sample consists of around 200,000 clones, roughly 79% of them appearing once. The sequenced material came from PBMCs. These receptors all stem from a woman in her forties in good health and CMV-seronegative.

The chain links TRBV9 to TRBJ1-4; D possibly corresponds to TRBD1 (5 bases). This CDR3 has 18 amino acids. The V end was cut by 0 bases, the J end by 0 bases, with 15 bases between. The germline CDR1 and CDR2 sequences are SGDLS and YYNGEE. The CDR3 here is CASSVGMWRGTTNEKLFF. Here the CDR3 DNA reads TGTGCCAGCAGCGTAGGGATGTGGAGGGGAACAACTAATGAAAAACTGTTTTTT.

The chain has TRBV11-2 and TRBJ2-5; 9 nucleotides agree with TRBD2. Germline V gives CDR1 SGHAT, CDR2 FQNNGV. CDR3 length equals 16 residues. V shed 4 bases, J shed 5 bases, and the junction held 11 bases outside the gene matches. As DNA, the CDR3 is TGTGCCAGCAGCTCAGGTGGTGCGGGGGGGCGGGAGACCCAGTACTTC. It is translated as CASSSGGAGGRETQYF.

This chain links TRBV19 with TRBJ1-5; D gene unclear. The CDR3 extends over 14 amino acids. Germline V gene sequence: CDR1 LNHDA, CDR2 SQIVND (reference sequence). Trimming left V 3 bases short and J 3 bases short, with 9 bases between. CDR3 residues: CASSIRRANQPQHF. Here the CDR3 DNA reads TGTGCCAGTAGTATTAGGAGGGCCAATCAGCCCCAGCATTTT.

CDR3 sequence (DNA): TGCGCCAGCAGTCGAAGCGGGGGGTCACCCTACGAGCAGTACTTC. Encoded protein: CASSRSGGSPYEQYF. V usage is TRBV10-1 and J usage is TRBJ2-7; TRBD2 aligns across 9 bases. Germline assignment: CDR1 WNHNN and CDR2 SYGVQD (reference sequence). The trim removed 5 bases at V and 2 bases at J, leaving 7 bases unmatched. The CDR3 runs to 15 residues.

The V call is TRBV7-9, the J call TRBJ2-3; 9 bases map to TRBD1. The V segment lost 0 bases and the J segment 4 bases; nucleotides outside the gene matches: 5. Germline CDR1 SEHNR, CDR2 FQNEAQ (reference sequence). The CDR3 totals 16 residues. CDR3 sequence: CASSLAGTGWPDTQYF. The CDR3 DNA is TGTGCCAGCAGCTTAGCCGGGACAGGGTGGCCAGATACGCAGTATTTT.

The CDR3 sequence: CASSPAGQGTEAFF. The CDR3 nucleotides are TGTGCCAGCAGCCCGGCCGGCCAGGGTACTGAAGCTTTCTTT. The chain recombines TRBV7-9 with TRBJ1-1; tentatively, D is TRBD1 (5 bases). The V and J ends lost 5 bases and 5 bases respectively, with 15 bases between them. The germline CDR1 and CDR2 sequences are SEHNR and FQNEAQ (reference sequence). The CDR3 has 14 amino acids.

The chain uses TRBV30 and TRBJ2-1, with D perhaps TRBD2 (7 bases). The length of the CDR3 is 16 residues. Trimming pared 2 bases from V and 3 bases from J, leaving 17 bases between. Germline V gives CDR1 GTSNPN, CDR2 SVGIG (reference sequence). The CDR3 coding sequence is TGTGCCTGGAGTATCTACCGCGGGGGCCTCTACAATGAGCAGTTCTTC. This sequence encodes CAWSIYRGGLYNEQFF.